What follows describes a single T cell receptor (beta chain). This clone's antigen is unknown. No qualities accompany the bases; no much larger clone lies one base away. The sample originates from a study of PD-L1 blockade in urothelial cancer listed by TCRdb under 2017. Regarding the complete study: Every patient began therapy in 2014 and was given atezolizumab 1,200 mg intravenously every 3 weeks. About 90% of the 29 patients were males with bladder-origin urothelial cancer, and about 60% of the 29 reported a prior smoking history. An ECOG performance status of 0 or 1 was recorded for the patients, and 0 to 3 prior chemotherapy regimens had been received by the patients. Blood samples were analyzed at 3 weeks after treatment start (second dose) and at 6 weeks after treatment start. Blood samples gave a median of 141,255 T cells and tens of thousands of unique TCRs, with a median clonality of approximately 0.08. The study was an exploratory multi-omic analysis of somatic, immune and clinical correlates of response to PD-L1 blockade with atezolizumab in urothelial cancer. TCR sequencing covered pretreatment tumor samples and matched, serially collected peripheral blood taken before and after atezolizumab treatment. Progression-free survival longer than 6 months counted as durable clinical benefit, and TCR features were additionally tested against both progression-free and overall survival. Whole exome sequencing and RNA sequencing of pretreatment tumors were performed alongside TCR sequencing in the same patients. Some ten patients reached durable clinical benefit, while 15 to 25 patients did not. Some 30 patients had pretreatment blood TCR-seq, some 25 had at least one posttreatment blood collection, and some 25 had tumor TCR-seq. Here is what the overall study found, with its caveats: Because of the small sample size (n ≈ 29) and the many exploratory analyses performed, the results are intended to be regarded as hypothesis-generating. A pretreatment peripheral blood TCR clonality below the median was linked to improved progression-free and overall survival. Patients with durable benefit showed greater expansion of tumor-associated TCR clones in peripheral blood 3 weeks after starting treatment (n of about 21, p = 0.022).

Measured from the cysteine to the phenylalanine, the CDR3 is 16 residues long. Left in the record is the CDR3 DNA by itself, 48 bases read in frame from the first base. CDR1 and CDR2 (SGHTA, FQGTGA) derive from the germline V gene. Cut back by 3 bases and 3 bases, the V and J ends lie 15 bases apart. Reading the label with the study, this specimen's time point is: pretreatment peripheral blood. A cohort of 25 to 30 patients with locally advanced or metastatic urothelial carcinoma, treated at Memorial Sloan Kettering on a trial protocol, was included. Peripheral blood mononuclear cells were collected pretreatment and during treatment, with between 1 and 8 total time points obtained per patient. The Qiagen DNeasy Blood extraction kit was used to purify genomic DNA from total PBMCs and from tumor samples. Collected pretreatment and during treatment, PBMCs were isolated and stored as previously described.

To estimate absolute template abundance from read counts, synthetic TCR analog templates were spiked into each PCR. The immunoSEQ assay used bias-controlled V and J gene primers to amplify TCRbeta CDR3 regions from genomic DNA. Sequencing of rearranged TCRbeta segments was done at approximately 20X coverage. Processing in the source paper ran as follows. Clustering was used to correct sequencing errors, and CDR3s were annotated against IMGT to assign V, D and J genes. Only productive TCRbeta rearrangements were used in downstream analyses, excluding out-of-frame or stop-codon sequences. Clonality was calculated as one minus the Shannon entropy normalized by the log of the number of unique productive sequences. Fisher's exact test with Benjamini-Hochberg correction, using a cutoff of adjusted p below 0.01, was how clones that differed between time points or between blood and tumor were identified. Not all clones reach the TCRdb copy of this immuneACCESS table, which keeps in-frame sequences only. Checked studies attribute under half of the gap to unresolved V genes and leave the rest unexplained. For V, J and clone size, that table is used; D and trimming come from the DNA. The sample table records some 66,000 clones; approximately 86% of these occur just once. The ten top clones hold 15% of the sample.

The receptor comes from a man between 60 and 75 years old with urothelial cancer. The rearranged chain carries TRBV7-3 and TRBJ1-5; no D gene call is confident. Specimen: PBMCs, collected around atezolizumab (anti-PD-L1) treatment. At the DNA level, the sequence is TGTGCCAGCAGCTTGTTGGAGACTGAGGACAATCAGCCCCAGCATTTT. Its protein product is CASSLLETEDNQPQHF.